Following are 26 T cell receptor beta chains from one sample sequenced in a study of T cell responses to AZD1222 COVID-19 vaccine. Produced via immunoSEQ multiplex PCR; TCRdb's table is partial and in-frame only. The data hold some 110,000 clones, with 88% observed a single time. Sample: peripheral blood, taken 28 days after the second AZD1222 dose. The receptors shown here come from an adult who received the AZD1222 COVID-19 vaccine.

This rearrangement joins TRBV11-2 to TRBJ1-5; D perhaps matches TRBD1 (5 bases). Trimming cost V 4 bases and J 7 bases, with 14 bases left between them. This CDR3 has 14 amino acids. CDR1 and CDR2 from the germline V gene are SGHAT and FQNNGV. The CDR3 loop reads CASSSDTTGQPQHF. The CDR3 nucleotides are TGTGCCAGCAGCTCGGACACCACAGGACAGCCCCAGCATTTT.

The V call is TRBV3-1 (or the pseudogene TRBV3-2), the J call TRBJ1-4; D gene uncertain. V lost 4 bases and J 5 bases, leaving 8 bases between the germline ends. This CDR3 is built from 13 residues. CDR1 and CDR2 (germline): LGHDT, YNNKEL (reference sequence). CDR3 protein: CASSRVENEKLFF. As DNA, the CDR3 is TGTGCCAGCAGCCGGGTGGAAAATGAAAAACTGTTTTTT.

This clone was seen a single time. The chain uses TRBV23-1 and TRBJ1-1, with 9 bases aligning to TRBD1. TRBV23-1 is given ORF status, its function remaining uncertain. This CDR3 has 15 amino acids. Losses at the gene ends were 10 bases for V and 4 bases for J; bases not matched to a gene: 13. Here the CDR3 reads CAIEDRGEVSTEAFF. The DNA for the CDR3 is TGCGCCATCGAAGACAGGGGGGAAGTGAGCACTGAAGCTTTCTTT.

The table lists this clone with a few counts. The rearrangement uses TRBV6-1 and TRBJ1-2; 8 positions agree with TRBD1. The CDR3 spans 14 residues. Germline CDR1 reads MNHNS; CDR2 reads SASEGT. J lost 3 bases, V lost 2 bases, and 2 bases had no gene match. Here the CDR3 reads CASSEPGQDYGYTF. CDR3 in DNA: TGTGCCAGCAGTGAACCGGGACAGGACTATGGCTACACCTTC.

This clone was seen only once. The rearrangement uses TRBV2 and TRBJ2-5; D is undetermined. The CDR3 extends over 15 amino acids. V was cut by 6 bases and J by 1 base, with 15 bases left in between. Germline V CDR1 and CDR2: SNHLY, FYNNEI. The CDR3, as DNA: TGTGCCAGCAGGGGGAAACAGCTCTTCCAAGAGACCCAGTACTTC. This sequence encodes CASRGKQLFQETQYF.

The chain joins TRBV9 to TRBJ1-2; D may be TRBD1 (6 bases). This CDR3 contains 13 residues. With 2 bases removed from V and 8 bases from J, the gap between germline ends came to 13 bases. Germline V lookup: CDR1 SGDLS, CDR2 YYNGEE. In nucleotides, the CDR3 is TGTGCCAGCAGCGTTACAGGGTGGATCGGCTACACCTTC. It codes for CASSVTGWIGYTF. The complete variable domain, with remaining parts taken from reference TRBV9 and TRBJ1-2, reads DSGVTQTPKHLITATGQRVTLRCSPRSGDLSVYWYQQSLDQGLQFLIQYYNGEERAKGNILERFSAQQFPDLHSELNLSSLELGDSALYFCASSVTGWIGYTFGSGTRLTVV.

The chain links TRBV1 to TRBJ1-5. TRBV1 is designated a pseudogene. The CDR3 is 14 residues long. In nucleotides, the CDR3 is TGCACCAGCAGCGACCTGTGCCCGAATCAGCCCCAGCATTTT. Its translation: CTSSDLCPNQPQHF.

The gene calls are TRBV6-1 and TRBJ1-2; a possible D gene is TRBD1 (5 bases). Germline CDR1 reads MNHNS; CDR2 reads SASEGT. The CDR3 spans 17 residues. V was shortened by 2 bases and J by 2 bases, with 18 bases between the two germline ends. CDR3 sequence: CASSEKVGDPWNYGYTF. The DNA of the CDR3 is TGTGCCAGCAGTGAAAAGGTGGGGGACCCCTGGAACTATGGCTACACCTTC.

The V call is TRBV13, the J call TRBJ1-1; D possibly corresponds to TRBD1 (6 bases). Trimming took off 3 bases at V and 0 bases at J, with 20 bases between the two ends. The V gene's germline CDR1 is PRHDT and CDR2 FYEKMQ (reference sequence). The CDR3 runs 18 residues. The CDR3, as DNA: TGTGCCAGCAGCTTCCCCGATAGGGGGGCATGGTTGAACACTGAAGCTTTCTTT. This codes for CASSFPDRGAWLNTEAFF.

As concerns this clone: One junction end disagrees with the germline gene, perhaps due to a read error. This chain joins TRBV7-2 and TRBJ1-2, with 8 positions matching TRBD1. The CDR3 spans 16 residues. Germline CDR1 and CDR2: SGHTA and FQGNSA. This CDR3 reads CASSLDRGSSKYGYTF. Written as DNA, the CDR3 is TGTGCCAGCAGCTTAGACAGGGGGTCCTCTAAGTATGGCTACACCTTC.

In DNA, the CDR3 is TGTGCCAGCAGCTCTCTAAGGGATTCACCCCTCCACTTT. This encodes CASSSLRDSPLHF. J is TRBJ1-6 and V is TRBV11-2; D call uncertain. This CDR3 contains 13 residues. Germline V gene lookup returns CDR1 SGHAT and CDR2 FQNNGV. With 4 bases removed from V and 8 bases from J, the gap between germline ends came to 9 bases.

The chain links TRBV2 to TRBJ1-1; no clear D. In germline, CDR1 is SNHLY, CDR2 FYNNEI. V was clipped by 4 bases and J by 0 bases, with 0 bases between them. The CDR3 has 11 amino acids. CDR3 coding DNA: TGTGCCAGCAGTGTGAACACTGAAGCTTTCTTT. This encodes CASSVNTEAFF.

The V call is TRBV19, the J call TRBJ2-7, with D uncertain. V was shortened by 3 bases and J by 6 bases, with 6 bases between the two germline ends. The V gene's germline CDR1 is LNHDA and CDR2 SQIVND (reference sequence). This CDR3 spans 11 amino acids. The CDR3 DNA sequence: TGTGCCAGTAGTATCAGAACCGAGCAGTACTTC. Its protein product is CASSIRTEQYF.

The chain is built from TRBV5-1 and TRBJ2-1; 8 nucleotides agree with TRBD1. The CDR3 consists of 16 residues. Germline V CDR1 and CDR2: SGHRS, YFSETQ. J was trimmed by 0 bases and V by 4 bases; bases with no gene match: 6. The CDR3 reads CASSRGQGSSYNEQFF. The DNA of the CDR3 is TGCGCCAGCAGCCGTGGACAGGGAAGCTCCTACAATGAGCAGTTCTTC.

The rearrangement uses TRBV6-5 and TRBJ1-1; D is ambiguous. Germline V gene data show CDR1 as MNHEY and CDR2 as SVGAGI. V gave up 3 bases and J gave up 2 bases, with 10 bases separating them. The CDR3 has 14 residues. CDR3 nucleotides: TGTGCCAGCAGTTATAACGGGTTTAACACTGAAGCTTTCTTT. Its protein is CASSYNGFNTEAFF.

V gene TRBV6-2 or TRBV6-3 combines with J gene TRBJ1-1, with D perhaps matching TRBD1 (6 bases). The CDR3 loop spans 14 amino acids. Trimming took off 0 bases at V and 5 bases at J, with 10 bases between the two ends. Per the germline V gene, CDR1 is MNHEY and CDR2 is SVGEGT. The CDR3 sequence: CASSYSAGVTEAFF. The CDR3 DNA follows: TGTGCCAGCAGTTACTCCGCAGGGGTGACTGAAGCTTTCTTT.

This chain links TRBV6-5 with TRBJ2-7; no clear D gene. Germline V CDR1 and CDR2: MNHEY, SVGAGI. V was clipped by 1 base and J by 3 bases, with 7 bases between them. The CDR3 sequence is 13 residues long. The CDR3 loop is CASSYFPGYEQYF. CDR3 bases: TGTGCCAGCAGTTACTTCCCCGGCTACGAGCAGTACTTC.

The table lists this clone with a count of one. The chain employs TRBV30 and TRBJ2-7; D is unclear. The CDR3 runs 12 residues. Between the trimmed V and J ends, which lost 1 base and 3 bases, there was a span of 7 bases. Germline CDR1 and CDR2: GTSNPN and SVGIG (reference sequence). CDR3 in DNA: TGTGCCTGGAGTGATGTTGGCTACGAGCAGTACTTC. This codes for CAWSDVGYEQYF.

The chain links TRBV25-1 to TRBJ1-2; 10 nucleotides match TRBD1. After removal of 4 bases from V and 4 bases from J, the junction contained 9 bases not matched to a gene. This CDR3 has 16 amino acids. Germline-derived CDR1 and CDR2 are MGHDK and SYGVNS. The CDR3 protein is CASSGYMGQGPYGYTF. CDR3 nucleotides: TGTGCCAGCAGTGGATATATGGGACAGGGGCCCTATGGCTACACCTTC.

V and J are TRBV7-3 and TRBJ2-1; tentative D call: TRBD2 (6 bases). The germline gives CDR1 SGHTA, CDR2 FQGTGA. V was shortened by 5 bases and J by 7 bases, with 18 bases between the two germline ends. The CDR3 sequence is 15 residues long. In DNA form, the CDR3 reads TGTGCCAGCAGCCCAATAGACGGAGGGAGGAATGAGCAGTTCTTC. Translating gives CASSPIDGGRNEQFF.

The rearrangement joins TRBV4-2 to TRBJ2-3; D perhaps matches TRBD2 (6 bases). The CDR3 totals 15 residues. V dropped 0 bases and J dropped 2 bases, with 9 bases sitting between them. Germline lookup yields CDR1 LGHNA and CDR2 YNFKEQ. The CDR3: CASSQDQRATDTQYF. CDR3 in DNA: TGTGCCAGCAGCCAAGACCAGCGGGCCACAGATACGCAGTATTTT.

V and J are TRBV11-2 and TRBJ1-1; 7 bases are a match to TRBD1. Germline CDR1 reads SGHAT; CDR2 reads FQNNGV. The CDR3 consists of 15 residues. V was pared by 5 bases and J by 5 bases, with 11 bases of the junction left unmatched. The CDR3 sequence is CASSPISTGRTEAFF. CDR3 DNA sequence: TGTGCCAGCAGCCCAATCTCGACAGGGCGGACTGAAGCTTTCTTT.

This clone has more than one count but fewer than ten. The J gene is TRBJ2-1, the V gene TRBV27, with 7 bases aligning to TRBD2. V was pared by 5 bases and J by 3 bases, with 4 bases of the junction left unmatched. The CDR3 runs to 14 residues. Per the germline V gene, CDR1 is MNHEY and CDR2 is SMNVEV (reference sequence). CDR3 amino acids: CASSPQRDYNEQFF. DNA of the CDR3: TGTGCCAGCAGTCCCCAGCGGGACTACAATGAGCAGTTCTTC.

Only one count was recorded for this clone. CDR3: CASSLLTRGYTF. CDR3 coding DNA: TGTGCCAGCAGCCTCCTCACGAGGGGCTACACCTTC. The chain combines TRBV7-8 with TRBJ1-2; no firm D call. The V gene's germline CDR1 is SGHVS and CDR2 FQNEAQ. V lost 5 bases and J 8 bases, leaving 12 bases between the germline ends. This CDR3 region has 12 residues.

This chain uses TRBV15 with TRBJ1-4; unclear D gene. Trimming removed 1 base from V and 6 bases from J, with 12 bases in between. CDR1 and CDR2 from the germline V gene are LNHNV and YYDKDF (reference sequence). CDR3 size: 15 residues. CDR3 loop: CATSRVLRDDEKLFF. The CDR3, as DNA: TGTGCCACCAGCAGAGTCCTACGTGACGATGAAAAACTGTTTTTT. The full variable domain, in which reference TRBV15 and TRBJ1-4 provide the parts outside the CDR3, is DAMVIQNPRYQVTQFGKPVTLSCSQTLNHNVMYWYQQKSSQAPKLLFHYYDKDFNNEADTPDNFQSRRPNTSFCFLDIRSPGLGDTAMYLCATSRVLRDDEKLFFGSGTQLSVL.

There are a few counts of this clone. This rearrangement joins TRBV7-2 to TRBJ2-3; 10 nucleotides match TRBD2. Germline V gene data show CDR1 as SGHTA and CDR2 as FQGNSA. CDR3 length equals 17 residues. Trimming cost V 1 base and J 4 bases; bases outside gene matches: 8. The CDR3 sequence is CASSLDPSGSRADTQYF. CDR3 nucleotides: TGTGCCAGCAGCTTAGATCCTAGCGGGAGTAGGGCAGATACGCAGTATTTT.